Listed here are 11 T cell receptor beta chains from one sample, sequenced in a study of T cells in Graves' hyperthyroidism and ophthalmopathy. RNA transcripts gave rise to amplified TCR beta CDR3 regions. Initially, a first-round RT-PCR of the TCR CDR3 employed the HTBI primer set. One entry per CDR3 protein results from TCRdb running MiXCR on the multiplex PCR reads. The data show 480,000 or so distinct CDR3 sequences, around 14% seen once. Material for sequencing was blood. These receptors were collected from a young woman with Graves' hyperthyroidism.

Ten or more counts support this clonotype. CDR3 protein: CSVEDRLKLQETQYF. The DNA of the CDR3 is TGCAGCGTTGAAGATCGACTAAAACTTCAAGAGACCCAGTACTTC. The V call is TRBV29-1, the J call TRBJ2-5; the D gene is possibly TRBD2 (5 bases). Trimming took 0 bases from V and 2 from J, leaving 13 bases between them. CDR1 and CDR2 (germline): SQVTM, ANQGSEA. The CDR3 sequence is 15 residues long.

The sample holds many counts of this clonotype. V gene TRBV27 combines with J gene TRBJ1-2, with D perhaps TRBD1 (6 bases). Per germline, CDR1 MNHEY and CDR2 SMNVEV (reference sequence). The V end lost 3 bases, the J end lost 7 bases, and 12 bases lay between the germline ends. The CDR3 contains 13 residues. CDR3 protein: CASSFWGASGYTF. CDR3 coding DNA: TGTGCCAGCAGTTTCTGGGGGGCAAGTGGCTACACCTTC.

The rearrangement joins TRBV10-3 to TRBJ1-1, with D maybe TRBD1 (5 bases). CDR1 ENHRY and CDR2 SYGVKD come from the germline V gene. V was trimmed by 0 bases and J by 2 bases, leaving 10 bases between them. The CDR3 is 15 residues long. The CDR3 loop reads CAISESETVNTEAFF. In nucleotides, the CDR3 is TGTGCCATCAGTGAGTCTGAGACAGTCAACACTGAAGCTTTCTTT.

This clonotype showed up many times. The chain links TRBV19 to TRBJ1-5; 7 positions match TRBD1. Germline lookup yields CDR1 LNHDA and CDR2 SQIVND (reference sequence). Losses at the gene ends were 4 bases for V and 4 bases for J; bases not matched to a gene: 7. CDR3 length equals 15 residues. For the CDR3, the DNA is TGTGCCAGTAGTACCGCGGGACAGCCGAATCAGCCCCAGCATTTT. Its translation: CASSTAGQPNQPQHF.

This clonotype was detected ten times or more. The chain combines TRBV6-1 with TRBJ2-7; D is perhaps TRBD1 (6 bases). Germline CDR1 MNHNS, CDR2 SASEGT. Trimming stripped 10 bases from V and 4 bases from J, with 20 bases between. The CDR3 runs to 14 residues. The CDR3 region has the DNA TGTGCCATCTCCCACTCGGGGACACCTTACGAGCAGTACTTC. Protein sequence: CAISHSGTPYEQYF.

The chain joins TRBV25-1 to TRBJ1-1, with 8 bases matching TRBD1. The CDR3 sequence is 15 residues long. In germline, CDR1 is MGHDK, CDR2 SYGVNS. The V gene end was trimmed by 1 base and the J gene end by 5 bases; junction bases not matched to a gene: 6. The CDR3 DNA follows: TGTGCCAGCAGTGAATTGGACAGGGATGAGACTGAAGCTTTCTTT. It is translated as CASSELDRDETEAFF. Combining the CDR3 with reference TRBV25-1 and TRBJ1-1 gives the whole variable domain EADIYQTPRYLVIGTGKKITLECSQTMGHDKMYWYQQDPGMELHLIHYSYGVNSTEKGDLSSESTVSRIRTEHFPLTLESARPSHTSQYLCASSELDRDETEAFFGQGTRLTVV.

There are many counts of this clonotype. The chain employs TRBV7-2 and TRBJ1-2, with TRBD1 matching over 8 bases. The CDR3 totals 14 residues. Germline-derived CDR1 and CDR2 are SGHTA and FQGNSA. V was clipped by 2 bases and J by 8 bases; unmatched bases: 7. The CDR3 reads CASSLTTGAGGYTF. The CDR3 DNA reads as TGTGCCAGCAGCTTAACGACAGGGGCAGGCGGCTACACCTTC. Together with reference TRBV7-2 and TRBJ1-2, the CDR3 gives the full variable domain: GAGVSQSPSNKVTEKGKDVELRCDPISGHTALYWYRQSLGQGLEFLIYFQGNSAPDKSGLPSDRFSAERTGGSVSTLTIQRTQQEDSAVYLCASSLTTGAGGYTFGSGTRLTVV.

The chain combines TRBV19 with TRBJ2-7; perhaps TRBD2 as D (6 bases). In germline, CDR1 is LNHDA, CDR2 SQIVND (reference sequence). Trimming took 0 bases from V and 2 from J, leaving 14 bases between them. This CDR3 comprises 16 residues. The CDR3 sequence: CASSIDGGMSTYEQYF. CDR3 in DNA: TGTGCCAGTAGTATAGATGGCGGGATGAGCACCTACGAGCAGTACTTC.

Points on this clonotype: This is likely a read error, given that the CDR3 carries no conserved phenylalanine or tryptophan at its end. The rearrangement links TRBV11-3 to TRBJ2-1, with 10 bases matching TRBD2. The length of the CDR3 is 15 residues. The trim removed 3 bases at V and 4 bases at J, leaving 3 bases unmatched. Germline CDR1 reads SGHNT; CDR2 reads YENEEA. CDR3 in amino acids: CASSLSSGSYNEQFL. The CDR3 region has the DNA TGTGCCAGCAGCTTGTCTAGCGGGAGTTACAATGAGCAGTTCCTC.

This clonotype was observed many times. V is TRBV28 and J is TRBJ2-5; TRBD2 aligns across 15 bases. From germline, CDR1 is MDHEN and CDR2 SYDVKM. V was clipped by 5 bases and J by 5 bases; unmatched bases: 9. The CDR3 is made up of 17 amino acids. CDR3 nucleotides: TGTGCCAGCAGTCTCGGACTAGCGGGAGGGCCTCCCGAGACCCAGTACTTC. This sequence encodes CASSLGLAGGPPETQYF.

This clonotype was seen at least ten times. This rearrangement joins TRBV19 to TRBJ2-7; D not resolved. The germline CDR1 and CDR2 sequences are LNHDA and SQIVND (reference sequence). This CDR3 is 14 amino acids long. The ends were cut back, 3 bases at V and 1 base at J, with 10 bases in the middle. CDR3 residues: CASSIRGLSYEQYF. The DNA for the CDR3 is TGTGCCAGTAGTATTAGAGGCCTTTCCTACGAGCAGTACTTC.